These 13 T cell receptor beta chains came from one sample sequenced in a study of PD-1 blockade in classical Hodgkin lymphoma. Sequencing used immunoSEQ multiplex PCR; TCRdb keeps in-frame clones, though not all of them. The data hold fewer than 65,000 clones, with over 75% observed a single time. Brentuximab vedotin exposure varied among the patients, all of whom had relapsed after autologous stem cell transplantation. This material consisted of peripheral blood mononuclear cells (PBMCs), taken at baseline. These receptors all come from a human donor with classical Hodgkin lymphoma.

The chain links TRBV4-1 to TRBJ2-1; D gene unclear. From germline, CDR1 is MGHRA and CDR2 YSYEKL. The CDR3 has 17 amino acids. Trimming removed 1 base at V and 2 bases at J, with 15 bases between. The CDR3 here is CASSQAFGSGPYNEQFF. For the CDR3, the DNA is TGCGCCAGCAGCCAAGCCTTCGGGTCTGGCCCCTACAATGAGCAGTTCTTC.

CDR3 region: CASSDRTGEQYF. In DNA form, the CDR3 reads TGTGCCAGCAGCGACAGGACGGGCGAGCAGTACTTC. The chain combines TRBV6-1 with TRBJ2-7; D perhaps matches TRBD1 (6 bases). The CDR3 length is 12 residues. The V gene lost 6 bases and the J gene lost 6 bases, with 12 bases spanning the gap. Germline lookup yields CDR1 MNHNS and CDR2 SASEGT.

The rearrangement links TRBV5-4 to TRBJ2-7; TRBD1 matches at 7 bases. V shed 4 bases and J 5 bases; nucleotides not matched to a gene: 12. CDR1 and CDR2 (germline): SGHNT, YYREEE (reference sequence). This CDR3 has 15 residues. The CDR3 loop reads CASSKYTGERDEQYF. The CDR3 DNA reads as TGTGCCAGCAGCAAGTACACAGGGGAAAGGGACGAGCAGTACTTC.

The rearrangement joins TRBV27 to TRBJ2-1; tentative D call: TRBD2 (6 bases). V was clipped by 7 bases and J by 9 bases, with 10 bases between them. The CDR3 is 11 residues long. Germline CDR1 and CDR2: MNHEY and SMNVEV (reference sequence). The chain's CDR3 is CASNGGSEQFF. In nucleotides, the CDR3 is TGTGCCAGCAATGGGGGGAGTGAGCAGTTCTTC.

V and J are TRBV14 and TRBJ2-1, with D hard to call. Trimming removed 4 bases from V and 6 bases from J, with 7 bases in between. This CDR3 has 12 amino acids. CDR1 and CDR2 from the germline V gene are SGHDN and FVKESK. CDR3 region: CASSPGFNEQFF. Here the CDR3 DNA reads TGTGCCAGCAGCCCCGGATTCAATGAGCAGTTCTTC.

The chain has TRBV5-4 and TRBJ2-1; either TRBD1 or TRBD2 may fit D (6 bases each). The CDR3 has 15 amino acids. The germline V and J ends were trimmed by 3 bases and 7 bases, with 17 bases remaining between them. Germline V gives CDR1 SGHNT, CDR2 YYREEE (reference sequence). The CDR3 sequence is CASSSRGRQRNEQFF. CDR3 nucleotide sequence: TGTGCCAGCAGCTCTCGGGGGCGTCAAAGGAATGAGCAGTTCTTC.

The chain carries TRBV7-6 and TRBJ2-2; TRBD1 agrees at 7 bases. The germline V gene encodes CDR1 SGHVS and CDR2 FNYEAQ. The trim removed 5 bases at V and 4 bases at J, leaving 7 bases unmatched. The CDR3 consists of 15 residues. The CDR3 nucleotides read TGTGCCAGCAGCCTCGGGACAGACCTCACCGGGGAGCTGTTTTTT. Its translation is CASSLGTDLTGELFF.

The chain carries TRBV7-2 and TRBJ2-5; 12 positions match TRBD2. Germline CDR1 reads SGHTA; CDR2 reads FQGNSA. Losses at the gene ends were 5 bases for V and 4 bases for J; bases not matched to a gene: 14. The CDR3 sequence is 18 residues long. As DNA, the CDR3 is TGTGCCAGCAGCCACACCCGACTAGCGGGGGCCGGGGGAGAGACCCAGTACTTC. It codes for CASSHTRLAGAGGETQYF.

The chain is built from TRBV30 and TRBJ2-1; weak D call: TRBD1 (5 bases). CDR1 and CDR2 (germline): GTSNPN, SVGIG (reference sequence). The V end was cut by 0 bases, the J end by 12 bases, with 18 bases between. This CDR3 contains 14 residues. CDR3 nucleotide sequence: TGTGCCTGGAGTGTACAGGTCCCCAACGTGGGGCAGTTCTTC. Translating it yields CAWSVQVPNVGQFF.

The genes are TRBV2 and TRBJ1-4; no definite D call. Germline CDR1 is SNHLY and CDR2 is FYNNEI. The CDR3 is 11 residues long. Trimming took 3 bases from V and 6 from J, leaving 2 bases between them. The CDR3 coding sequence is TGTGCCAGCAGTGAGGATGAAAAACTGTTTTTT. This translates into CASSEDEKLFF. Full variable domain (outside the CDR3, taken from reference TRBV2 and TRBJ1-4): EPEVTQTPSHQVTQMGQEVILRCVPISNHLYFYWYRQILGQKVEFLVSFYNNEISEKSEIFDDQFSVERPDGSNFTLKIRSTKLEDSAMYFCASSEDEKLFFGSGTQLSVL.

The chain uses TRBV6-1 and TRBJ2-3; D gene unclear. In germline, CDR1 is MNHNS, CDR2 SASEGT. The germline V and J ends were trimmed by 5 bases and 5 bases, with 8 bases remaining between them. The CDR3 totals 12 residues. In DNA form, the CDR3 reads TGTGCCAGCAGTATGTCAGAAGATACGCAGTATTTT. It encodes CASSMSEDTQYF.

V is TRBV5-6 and J is TRBJ1-3; unclear D gene. Germline lookup yields CDR1 SGHDT and CDR2 YYEEEE. V was shortened by 3 bases and J by 0 bases, with 13 bases between the two germline ends. This CDR3 region has 16 residues. The CDR3 DNA is TGTGCCAGCAGCTCCCGCCTACTTAGCTCTGGAAACACCATATATTTT. Protein sequence: CASSSRLLSSGNTIYF.

The V gene is TRBV18, the J gene TRBJ2-1; no firm D call. Germline assignment: CDR1 KGHSH and CDR2 LQKENI. V lost 4 bases, J lost 8 bases, and 6 bases lay in between. The CDR3 spans 11 residues. CDR3 region: CASSRRDEQFF. The CDR3 DNA sequence: TGTGCCAGCTCACGTAGGGATGAGCAGTTCTTC. The full variable domain, with the rest looked up from reference TRBV18 and TRBJ2-1, is NAGVMQNPRHLVRRRGQEARLRCSPMKGHSHVYWYRQLPEEGLKFMVYLQKENIIDESGMPKERFSAEFPKEGPSILRIQQVVRGDSAAYFCASSRRDEQFFGPGTRLTVL.